Following are 31 T cell receptor beta chains from one sample sequenced in a study of blood T cell repertoires in COVID-19. Assay: immunoSEQ multiplex PCR; the TCRdb copy retains only in-frame clones and omits some. In the table there are 300,000 to 450,000 clones, around 87% of which are singletons. The specimen was PBMCs or T cells enriched from blood (not recorded which). Receptors originate from a young man who had recovered from COVID-19.

This chain links TRBV5-6 with TRBJ1-6; no definite D call. This CDR3 is built from 17 residues. Trimming left V 4 bases short and J 1 base short, with 15 bases between. Per germline, CDR1 SGHDT and CDR2 YYEEEE. The CDR3 spells CASSDNQVRSYNSPLHF. CDR3 nucleotides: TGTGCCAGCAGCGACAACCAGGTCCGGTCCTATAATTCACCCCTCCACTTT.

The V gene is TRBV7-7, the J gene TRBJ2-2; the match to TRBD1 covers 9 bases. The CDR3 runs 15 residues. The trim removed 6 bases at V and 5 bases at J, leaving 7 bases unmatched. Germline V gene data show CDR1 as SSHAT and CDR2 as FNYEAQ (reference sequence). CDR3 DNA sequence: TGTGCCAGCAGATCCGCCGGACAGGGGACCGGGGAGCTGTTTTTT. Its translation: CASRSAGQGTGELFF.

This clone has only one observation. The chain has TRBV21-1 and TRBJ2-6; the listed D gene, TRBD1, was not tested against the DNA. TRBV21-1 is shown as a pseudogene. The CDR3 spans 19 residues. The CDR3 here is CASSTSKTGMLSGANVLTF. CDR3 nucleotides: TGTGCCAGCAGCACGTCCAAGACAGGGATGTTGTCTGGGGCCAACGTCCTGACTTTC.

The gene calls are TRBV30 and TRBJ2-2, with a tentative D call TRBD1 (5 bases). Trimming took 3 bases from V and 6 from J, leaving 5 bases between them. The CDR3 is 11 amino acids. Looked up from germline, CDR1 is GTSNPN and CDR2 is SVGIG (reference sequence). CDR3 nucleotides: TGTGCCTGGAGAGGGGCCGGGGAGCTGTTTTTT. Translation gives CAWRGAGELFF.

The CDR3 sequence is CASSWDRGSEKLFF. In nucleotides, the CDR3 is TGTGCCAGCAGTTGGGACAGGGGGTCTGAAAAACTGTTTTTT. V gene TRBV27 combines with J gene TRBJ1-4, with 11 bases fitting TRBD1. CDR3 length equals 14 residues. Germline CDR1 is MNHEY and CDR2 is SMNVEV (reference sequence). V was clipped by 4 bases and J by 7 bases; unmatched bases: 2.

The chain has TRBV6-5 and TRBJ1-2; 7 positions match TRBD1. There are 15 residues in the CDR3. V dropped 1 base and J dropped 5; count of bases not matched to a gene: 7. Germline V lookup: CDR1 MNHEY, CDR2 SVGAGI. The CDR3 region has the DNA TGTGCCAGCAGTTACTTTCCAGACAGGGATTATGGCTACACCTTC. Residues: CASSYFPDRDYGYTF.

This clone was detected only a few times. The V and J genes are TRBV20-1 and TRBJ1-6, with 9 bases identical to TRBD1. The CDR3 is 16 residues long. Germline values: CDR1 DFQATT, CDR2 SNEGSKA (reference sequence). The junction had 14 bases not matched to a gene; V was cut back by 6 bases and J by 8 bases. The CDR3 nucleotides read TGCAGTGCCAGTGGGACAGGGACACGGTTGGATTCACCCCTCCACTTT. Translating it yields CSASGTGTRLDSPLHF.

The CDR3 DNA follows: TGTGCCAGCACAATACAGGGCCGGGCAAAACTGTTTTTT. Protein sequence: CASTIQGRAKLFF. The rearrangement uses TRBV2 and TRBJ1-4, with D maybe TRBD1 (6 bases). CDR3 size: 13 residues. From germline, CDR1 is SNHLY and CDR2 FYNNEI. Trimming took 7 bases from V and 10 from J, leaving 16 bases between them.

V gene TRBV6-6 combines with J gene TRBJ1-1, with a weak D call TRBD1 (5 bases). The V end lost 7 bases, the J end lost 5 bases, and 14 bases lay between the germline ends. The V gene's germline CDR1 is MNHNY and CDR2 SVGAGI (reference sequence). The CDR3 extends over 13 amino acids. CDR3 in amino acids: CASIEGRSTEAFF. For the CDR3, the DNA is TGTGCCAGCATCGAGGGGAGGAGTACTGAAGCTTTCTTT.

This chain uses TRBV29-1 with TRBJ1-2; 7 nucleotides line up with TRBD1. From germline, CDR1 is SQVTM and CDR2 ANQGSEA. Unmatched junction bases numbered 14, after V lost 5 bases and J lost 8 bases. The CDR3 is 14 residues long. Written as DNA, the CDR3 is TGCAGCGTTTTAGGAGGGGGCTTATCCGTCGGCTACACCTTC. Translation: CSVLGGGLSVGYTF.

The chain carries TRBV6-5 and TRBJ2-7; D might be TRBD1 (6 bases). Germline V gene data show CDR1 as MNHEY and CDR2 as SVGAGI. Trimming left V 2 bases short and J 0 bases short, with 11 bases between. This CDR3 is 15 amino acids long. The CDR3, as DNA: TGTGCCAGCAGTTACGATCAGGGGCACTCCTACGAGCAGTACTTC. It is translated as CASSYDQGHSYEQYF.

The chain is built from TRBV5-1 and TRBJ1-1, with a tentative D call TRBD1 (6 bases). CDR3 length equals 14 residues. The V end lost 4 bases, the J end lost 1 base, and 11 bases lay between the germline ends. CDR1 is SGHRS, CDR2 YFSETQ, per germline. CDR3 region: CASSKETGNTEAFF. DNA of the CDR3: TGCGCCAGCAGCAAGGAGACAGGGAACACTGAAGCTTTCTTT.

The chain is built from TRBV3-1 (or the pseudogene TRBV3-2) and TRBJ2-3, with TRBD2 identical over 11 bases. There are 17 residues in the CDR3. V gave up 2 bases and J gave up 3 bases; unmatched junction bases: 7. CDR1 and CDR2 from the germline V gene are LGHDT and YNNKEL (reference sequence). In nucleotides, the CDR3 is TGTGCCAGCAGCCAATCCCCAGCTAGCGGGGGGACAGATACGCAGTATTTT. Its translation is CASSQSPASGGTDTQYF.

The CDR3 nucleotides are TGTGCCATCAGTATGGGAGGGAACTATGGCTACACCTTC. Its protein product is CAISMGGNYGYTF. The gene calls are TRBV10-3 and TRBJ1-2; the D is unclear. The ends were cut back, 5 bases at V and 2 bases at J, with 9 bases in the middle. There are 13 residues in the CDR3. In germline, CDR1 is ENHRY, CDR2 SYGVKD.

The chain recombines TRBV3-1 (or the pseudogene TRBV3-2) with TRBJ2-7, with 11 bases that match TRBD1. The CDR3 loop spans 17 amino acids. V gave up 4 bases and J gave up 7 bases; unmatched junction bases: 15. Germline V gives CDR1 LGHDT, CDR2 YNNKEL (reference sequence). This CDR3 is CASSLYYAGTGGQEQYF. The CDR3 DNA reads TGTGCCAGCAGCCTCTATTATGCCGGGACAGGGGGTCAGGAGCAGTACTTC.

The genes are TRBV18 and TRBJ1-2; no reliable D call. Trimming removed 2 bases from V and 6 bases from J, with 10 bases in between. Per the germline V gene, CDR1 is KGHSH and CDR2 is LQKENI. CDR3 size: 13 residues. Written as DNA, the CDR3 is TGTGCCAGCTCACCAAGGCAGGTCGATGGCTACACCTTC. Amino acid sequence: CASSPRQVDGYTF.

The chain is built from TRBV6-5 and TRBJ1-3; D may be TRBD1 (5 bases). CDR1 is MNHEY, CDR2 SVGAGI, per germline. Trimming removed 9 bases from V and 0 bases from J, with 15 bases in between. The CDR3 sequence is 15 residues long. The CDR3 DNA reads as TGTGCCAGTGGGGTAGGGGAAAGCTCTGGAAACACCATATATTTT. Translation: CASGVGESSGNTIYF.

V usage is TRBV30 and J usage is TRBJ2-7, with D possibly being TRBD1 or TRBD2 (5 bases each). Germline CDR1 GTSNPN, CDR2 SVGIG (reference sequence). The V end lost 8 bases, the J end lost 0 bases, and 11 bases lay between the germline ends. The CDR3 runs to 12 residues. CDR3 sequence reads: CAGGPHSYEQYF. The CDR3 DNA reads TGTGCCGGGGGTCCCCACTCCTACGAGCAGTACTTC.

Here the CDR3 DNA reads TGCGCCAGCAGTGGGAGGGGAACTGAAGCTTTCTTT. This sequence encodes CASSGRGTEAFF. The V and J genes are TRBV5-1 and TRBJ1-1; possible D gene TRBD1, 5 bases. The CDR3 consists of 12 residues. The germline V and J ends were trimmed by 5 bases and 5 bases, with 10 bases remaining between them. The V gene's germline CDR1 is SGHRS and CDR2 YFSETQ. Filled out from reference TRBV5-1 and TRBJ1-1, the complete variable domain reads KAGVTQTPRYLIKTRGQQVTLSCSPISGHRSVSWYQQTPGQGLQFLFEYFSETQRNKGNFPGRFSGRQFSNSRSEMNVSTLELGDSALYLCASSGRGTEAFFGQGTRLTVV.

The CDR3 bases are TGCGCCAGCAGCCAAAACCGACAGGCCAACTATGGCTACACCTTC. Its translation is CASSQNRQANYGYTF. This chain links TRBV4-3 with TRBJ1-2; tentatively, D is TRBD1 (6 bases). The CDR3 is 15 amino acids. Germline lookup yields CDR1 LGHNA and CDR2 YSLEER. Trimming took 2 bases from V and 2 from J, leaving 12 bases between them.

The chain couples TRBV10-3 to TRBJ1-6; no clear D. V was trimmed by 7 bases and J by 6 bases, leaving 10 bases between them. CDR3 length equals 13 residues. Per germline, CDR1 ENHRY and CDR2 SYGVKD. The CDR3 loop reads CAINGGSNSPLHF. The DNA of the CDR3 is TGTGCCATCAATGGAGGAAGTAATTCACCCCTCCACTTT.

CDR3 coding DNA: TGCGCCAGCAGTGAGGGGACAGGCCCCAGGGACATTCAGTACTTC. It codes for CASSEGTGPRDIQYF. The chain has TRBV10-1 and TRBJ2-4; 8 positions agree with TRBD1. The CDR3 contains 15 residues. Germline CDR1 reads WNHNN; CDR2 reads SYGVQD (reference sequence). Trimming removed 2 bases from V and 8 bases from J; junction bases left unmatched: 8.

The V and J genes are TRBV7-8 and TRBJ2-5; tentatively, D is TRBD2 (5 bases). The germline V gene encodes CDR1 SGHVS and CDR2 FQNEAQ. This CDR3 is 12 amino acids long. The germline V and J ends were trimmed by 5 bases and 5 bases, with 9 bases remaining between them. The CDR3 DNA sequence: TGTGCCAGCAGCCCGGAGGCGGAGACCCAGTACTTC. Translating gives CASSPEAETQYF.

This clone was seen a few times. This chain connects TRBV7-9 to TRBJ1-4; TRBD1 might be the D (5 bases). CDR1 is SEHNR, CDR2 FQNEAQ, per germline (reference sequence). CDR3 length: 15 amino acids. V gave up 2 bases and J gave up 8 bases, with 15 bases separating them. For the CDR3, the DNA is TGTGCCAGCAGCTTACAGGGTTTGAAAGAGGAAAAACTGTTTTTT. Its translation: CASSLQGLKEEKLFF.

A word on this clone: At the DNA level, this CDR3 is encoded by other sequences in the same sample as well. The genes are TRBV7-2 and TRBJ2-3; 7 positions agree with TRBD1. The CDR3 consists of 13 residues. Looked up from germline, CDR1 is SGHTA and CDR2 is FQGNSA. V shed 5 bases, J shed 4 bases, and the junction held 3 bases outside the gene matches. The CDR3 is CASSPQGADTQYF. The CDR3 bases are TGTGCCAGCAGCCCCCAGGGGGCAGATACGCAGTATTTT.

The chain has TRBV12-5 and TRBJ2-7; 7 bases match TRBD2. Germline assignment: CDR1 LGHNT and CDR2 FRNRAP. The CDR3 totals 14 residues. V lost 5 bases, J lost 4 bases, and 8 bases stayed unmatched. The CDR3 nucleotides read TGTGCTAGTGGTGGGGGGGTTCCCAATTACGAGCAGTACTTC. Its protein product is CASGGGVPNYEQYF.

Written as DNA, the CDR3 is TGCGCCAGCAGCATTAGGACTGGAGAGACCCAGTACTTC. The encoded protein is CASSIRTGETQYF. The chain links TRBV5-1 to TRBJ2-5, with D possibly matching TRBD2 (5 bases). Deletions cut 4 bases from V and 4 bases from J, with 11 bases between. This CDR3 is 13 amino acids long. Germline V gene lookup returns CDR1 SGHRS and CDR2 YFSETQ.

Note on this clone: Different DNA sequences within this sample yield the same CDR3. J is TRBJ2-7 and V is TRBV12-3 or TRBV12-4, with unresolved D. This CDR3 spans 11 amino acids. Trimming left V 6 bases short and J 3 bases short, with 6 bases between. CDR3 coding DNA: TGTGCCAGCAGCTCGGGCTACGAGCAGTACTTC. Its protein is CASSSGYEQYF.

The chain employs TRBV30 and TRBJ1-6; 8 bases are shared with TRBD1. Germline CDR1 is GTSNPN and CDR2 is SVGIG (reference sequence). The CDR3 has 15 residues. V was clipped by 3 bases and J by 8 bases; unmatched bases: 9. The CDR3 DNA sequence: TGTGCCTGGAGGATGCAAGACAGGGGACATTCACCCCTCCACTTT. Its translation is CAWRMQDRGHSPLHF.

This chain joins TRBV28 and TRBJ1-5, with D maybe TRBD1 (5 bases). There are 15 residues in the CDR3. V lost 8 bases, J lost 6 bases, and 20 bases lay in between. Germline lookup yields CDR1 MDHEN and CDR2 SYDVKM. CDR3: CASLTLGGWGQPQHF. CDR3 bases: TGTGCCAGCCTAACGCTGGGGGGTTGGGGTCAGCCCCAGCATTTT. The variable domain in full, completed from reference TRBV28 and TRBJ1-5, reads DVKVTQSSRYLVKRTGEKVFLECVQDMDHENMFWYRQDPGLGLRLIYFSYDVKMKEKGDIPEGYSVSREKKERFSLILESASTNQTSMYLCASLTLGGWGQPQHFGDGTRLSIL.

This chain links TRBV28 with TRBJ1-2; D is undetermined. Germline V gene data show CDR1 as MDHEN and CDR2 as SYDVKM. The CDR3 has 11 amino acids. The V end was cut by 6 bases, the J end by 2 bases, with 4 bases between. This CDR3 is CASRHNYGYTF. The DNA of the CDR3 is TGTGCCAGCAGACACAACTATGGCTACACCTTC.